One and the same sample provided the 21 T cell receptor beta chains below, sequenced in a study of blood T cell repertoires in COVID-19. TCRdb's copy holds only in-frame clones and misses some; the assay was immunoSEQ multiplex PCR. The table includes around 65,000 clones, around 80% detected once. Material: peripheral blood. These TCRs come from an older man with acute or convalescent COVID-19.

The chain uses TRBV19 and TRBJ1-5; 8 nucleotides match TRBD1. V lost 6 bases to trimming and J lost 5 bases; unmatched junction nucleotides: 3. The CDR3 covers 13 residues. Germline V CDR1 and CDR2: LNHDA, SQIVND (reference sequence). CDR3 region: CASSGTGYQPQHF. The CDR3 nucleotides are TGTGCCAGTAGCGGGACAGGCTATCAGCCCCAGCATTTT.

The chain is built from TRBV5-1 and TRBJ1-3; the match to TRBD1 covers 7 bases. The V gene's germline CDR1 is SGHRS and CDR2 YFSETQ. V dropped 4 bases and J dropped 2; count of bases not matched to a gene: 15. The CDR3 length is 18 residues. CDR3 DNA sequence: TGCGCCAGCAGCCAGGGGACAGTTTCTGCTCCCGCTGGAAACACCATATATTTT. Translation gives CASSQGTVSAPAGNTIYF. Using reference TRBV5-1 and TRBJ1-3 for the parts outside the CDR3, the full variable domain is KAGVTQTPRYLIKTRGQQVTLSCSPISGHRSVSWYQQTPGQGLQFLFEYFSETQRNKGNFPGRFSGRQFSNSRSEMNVSTLELGDSALYLCASSQGTVSAPAGNTIYFGEGSWLTVV.

For the CDR3, the DNA is TGTGCCAGCCAACTAGCGACTAGCACAGATACGCAGTATTTT. Translating gives CASQLATSTDTQYF. The J gene is TRBJ2-3, the V gene TRBV19; TRBD2 aligns across 7 bases. Trimming at V came to 9 bases and at J to 0 bases, leaving 6 bases not matched to a gene. Germline CDR1 LNHDA, CDR2 SQIVND (reference sequence). The CDR3 totals 14 residues.

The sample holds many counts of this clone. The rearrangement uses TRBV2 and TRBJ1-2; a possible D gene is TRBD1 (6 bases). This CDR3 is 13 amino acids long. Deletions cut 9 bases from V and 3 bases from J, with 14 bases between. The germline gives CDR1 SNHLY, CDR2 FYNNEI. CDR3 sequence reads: CASPPTGYYGYTF. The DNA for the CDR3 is TGTGCCAGTCCCCCAACAGGGTACTATGGCTACACCTTC.

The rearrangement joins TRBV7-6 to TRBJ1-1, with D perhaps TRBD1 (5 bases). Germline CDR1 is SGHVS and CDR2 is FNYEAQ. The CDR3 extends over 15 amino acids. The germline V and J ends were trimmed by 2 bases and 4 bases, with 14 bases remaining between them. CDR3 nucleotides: TGTGCCAGCAGCTTAAGGATGGACGGGGGCACTGAAGCTTTCTTT. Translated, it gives CASSLRMDGGTEAFF.

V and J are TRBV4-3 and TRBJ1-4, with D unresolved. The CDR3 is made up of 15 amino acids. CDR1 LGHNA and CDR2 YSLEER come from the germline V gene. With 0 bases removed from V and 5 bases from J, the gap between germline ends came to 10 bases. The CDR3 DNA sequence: TGCGCCAGCAGCCAAGATTGGGCAGAAAATGAAAAACTGTTTTTT. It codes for CASSQDWAENEKLFF.

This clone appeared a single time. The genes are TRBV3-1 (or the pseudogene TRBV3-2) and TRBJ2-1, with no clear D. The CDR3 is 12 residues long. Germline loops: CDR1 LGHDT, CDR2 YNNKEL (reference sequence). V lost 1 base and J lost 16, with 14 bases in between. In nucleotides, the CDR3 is TGTGCCAGCAGCCAAGGGCAGGCCGCCACCTTCTTC. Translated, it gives CASSQGQAATFF.

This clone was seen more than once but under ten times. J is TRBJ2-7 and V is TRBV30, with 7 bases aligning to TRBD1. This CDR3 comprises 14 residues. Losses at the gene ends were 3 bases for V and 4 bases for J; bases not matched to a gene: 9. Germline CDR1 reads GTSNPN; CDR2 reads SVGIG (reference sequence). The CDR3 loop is CAWRPPGQIYEQYF. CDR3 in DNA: TGTGCCTGGAGGCCCCCGGGACAGATTTACGAGCAGTACTTC.

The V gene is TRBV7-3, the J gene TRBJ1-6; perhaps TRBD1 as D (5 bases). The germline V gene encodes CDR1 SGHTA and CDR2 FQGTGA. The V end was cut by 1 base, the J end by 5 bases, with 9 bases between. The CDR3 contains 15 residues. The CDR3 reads CASSLSGTHNSPLHF. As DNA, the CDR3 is TGTGCCAGCAGCTTAAGCGGGACCCATAATTCACCCCTCCACTTT.

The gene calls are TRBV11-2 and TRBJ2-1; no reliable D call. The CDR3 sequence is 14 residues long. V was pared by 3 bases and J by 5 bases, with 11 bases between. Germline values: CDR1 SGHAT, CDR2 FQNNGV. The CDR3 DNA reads TGTGCCAGCAGCTTCAGGCAAATCCACAATGAGCAGTTCTTC. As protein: CASSFRQIHNEQFF.

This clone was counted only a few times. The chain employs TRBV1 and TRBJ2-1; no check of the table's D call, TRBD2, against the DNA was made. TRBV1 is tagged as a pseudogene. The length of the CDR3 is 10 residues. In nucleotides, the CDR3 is TGCACCAGCAGCCCGAATGAGCAGTTCTTC. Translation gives CTSSPNEQFF.

Written as DNA, the CDR3 is TGTGCCAGCAGTTACGACAGGAACTATGGCTACACCTTC. It translates to CASSYDRNYGYTF. The chain couples TRBV6-5 to TRBJ1-2; perhaps TRBD1 as D (6 bases). CDR1 and CDR2 (germline): MNHEY, SVGAGI. CDR3 length: 13 residues. V was pared by 2 bases and J by 2 bases, with 6 bases between.

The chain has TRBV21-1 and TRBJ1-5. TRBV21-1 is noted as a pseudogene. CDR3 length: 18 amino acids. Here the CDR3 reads CASSKRGGKGDSNQPQHF. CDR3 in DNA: TGTGCCAGCAGCAAAAGGGGGGGAAAGGGGGATAGCAATCAGCCCCAGCATTTT.

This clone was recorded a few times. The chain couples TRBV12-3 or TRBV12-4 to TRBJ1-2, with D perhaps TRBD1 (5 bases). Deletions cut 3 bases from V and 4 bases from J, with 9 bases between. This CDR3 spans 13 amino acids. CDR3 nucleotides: TGTGCCAGCAGTTTCCAGGGTGCCTATGGCTACACCTTC. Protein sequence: CASSFQGAYGYTF.

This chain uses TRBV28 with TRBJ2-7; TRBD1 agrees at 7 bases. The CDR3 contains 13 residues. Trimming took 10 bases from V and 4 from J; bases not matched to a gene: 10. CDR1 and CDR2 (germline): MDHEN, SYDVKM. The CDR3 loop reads CATQTGLLYEQYF. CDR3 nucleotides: TGTGCCACCCAGACAGGGTTACTTTACGAGCAGTACTTC.

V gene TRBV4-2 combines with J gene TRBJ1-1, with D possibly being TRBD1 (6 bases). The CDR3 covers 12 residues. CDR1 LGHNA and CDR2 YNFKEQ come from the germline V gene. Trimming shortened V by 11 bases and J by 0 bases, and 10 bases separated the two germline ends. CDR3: CAVGGVNTEAFF. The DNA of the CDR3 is TGTGCCGTAGGGGGAGTGAACACTGAAGCTTTCTTT.

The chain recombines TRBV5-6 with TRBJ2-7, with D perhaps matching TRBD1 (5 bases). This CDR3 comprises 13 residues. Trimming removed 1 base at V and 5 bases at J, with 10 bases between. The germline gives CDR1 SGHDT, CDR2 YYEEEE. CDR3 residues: CASSLRGIDEQYF. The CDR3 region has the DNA TGTGCCAGCAGCTTGAGGGGTATCGACGAGCAGTACTTC.

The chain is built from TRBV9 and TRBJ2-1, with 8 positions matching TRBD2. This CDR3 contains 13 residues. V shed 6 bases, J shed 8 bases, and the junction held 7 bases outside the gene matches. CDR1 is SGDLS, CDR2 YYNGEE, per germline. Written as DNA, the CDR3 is TGTGCCAGCAAAGCGGGGGCTGGCCATGAGCAGTTCTTC. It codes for CASKAGAGHEQFF.

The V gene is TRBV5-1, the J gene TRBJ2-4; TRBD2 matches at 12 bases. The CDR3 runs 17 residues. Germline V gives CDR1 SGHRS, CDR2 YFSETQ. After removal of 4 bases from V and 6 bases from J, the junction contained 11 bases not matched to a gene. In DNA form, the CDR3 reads TGCGCCAGCAGCCGCGGGGGGTCACTAGCGGGAGGAAACATTCAGTACTTC. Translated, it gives CASSRGGSLAGGNIQYF.

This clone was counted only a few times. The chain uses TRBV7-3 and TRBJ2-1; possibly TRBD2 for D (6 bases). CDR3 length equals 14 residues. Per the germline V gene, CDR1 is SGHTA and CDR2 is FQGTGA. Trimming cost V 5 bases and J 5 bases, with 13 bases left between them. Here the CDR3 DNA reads TGTGCCAGCAGCCTTAGCGGTACTAACAATGAGCAGTTCTTC. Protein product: CASSLSGTNNEQFF. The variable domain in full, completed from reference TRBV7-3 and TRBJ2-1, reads GAGVSQTPSNKVTEKGKYVELRCDPISGHTALYWYRQSLGQGPEFLIYFQGTGAADDSGLPNDRFFAVRPEGSVSTLKIQRTERGDSAVYLCASSLSGTNNEQFFGPGTRLTVL.

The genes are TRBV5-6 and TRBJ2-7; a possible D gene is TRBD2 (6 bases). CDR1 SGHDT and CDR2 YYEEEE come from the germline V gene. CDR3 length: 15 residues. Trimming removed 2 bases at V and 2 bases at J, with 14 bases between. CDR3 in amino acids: CASSFEGLLTYEQYF. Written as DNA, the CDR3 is TGTGCCAGCAGCTTCGAGGGACTGCTCACCTACGAGCAGTACTTC.